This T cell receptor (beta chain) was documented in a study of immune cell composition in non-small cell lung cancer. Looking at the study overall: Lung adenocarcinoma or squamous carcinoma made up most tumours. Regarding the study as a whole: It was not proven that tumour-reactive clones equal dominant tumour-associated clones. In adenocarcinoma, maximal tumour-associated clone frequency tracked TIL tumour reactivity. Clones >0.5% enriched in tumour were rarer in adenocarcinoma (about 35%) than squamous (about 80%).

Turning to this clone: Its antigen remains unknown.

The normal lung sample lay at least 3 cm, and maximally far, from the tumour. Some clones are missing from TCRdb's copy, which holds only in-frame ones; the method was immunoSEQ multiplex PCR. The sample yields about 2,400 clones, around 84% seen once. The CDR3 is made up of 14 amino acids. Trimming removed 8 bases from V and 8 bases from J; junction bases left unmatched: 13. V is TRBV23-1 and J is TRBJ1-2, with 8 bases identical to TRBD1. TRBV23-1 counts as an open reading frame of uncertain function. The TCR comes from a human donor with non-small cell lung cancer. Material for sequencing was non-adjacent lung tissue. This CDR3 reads CASSPGQAAGGYTF. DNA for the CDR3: TGCGCCAGCTCCCCGGGACAGGCGGCTGGGGGCTACACCTTC.